The rows below give T cell receptor beta chains drawn from one sample of a study of read filtering for tumor transcriptome and immune sequencing. Each CDR3 protein gets one entry after TCRdb re-called the reads with MiXCR. The data hold fewer than 30,000 distinct CDR3 sequences, with approximately 15% observed a single time. Sequencing used a population of CD138-negative cells sorted from bone marrow. These receptor sequences come from a donor at least 40 years old with multiple myeloma. The CDR3 runs from the conserved cysteine through the conserved F or W. A D gene is named only where the DNA matches it firmly. Clone size is given for some rows only: seen once, a few or many times, or a class if the clone is expanded.

V gene: TRBV2
J gene: TRBJ2-4
D gene: TRBD2
clone size: many
CDR3 protein: CASRGTSGSRRDIQYF
CDR3 DNA: TGTGCCAGCAGGGGGACTAGCGGGAGCCGCCGGGACATTCAGTACTTC

V gene: TRBV11-2
J gene: TRBJ2-5
D gene: TRBD2
clone size: few
CDR3 protein: CASSQGLAQQETQYF
CDR3 DNA: TGTGCCAGCAGCCAGGGACTAGCGCAACAAGAGACCCAGTACTTC

V gene: TRBV29-1
J gene: TRBJ1-2
D gene: .
clone size: many
CDR3 protein: CSVADRNYGYTF
CDR3 DNA: TGCAGCGTTGCCGACAGGAACTATGGCTACACCTTC

V gene: TRBV29-1
J gene: TRBJ2-5
D gene: .
clone size: many
CDR3 protein: CSGLTEGETQYF
CDR3 DNA: TGCAGCGGTCTCACGGAGGGGGAGACCCAGTACTTC

V gene: TRBV5-1
J gene: TRBJ2-3
D gene: .
clone size: many
CDR3 protein: CASSRDGESTDTQYF
CDR3 DNA: TGCGCCAGCAGCCGGGATGGGGAAAGCACAGATACGCAGTATTTT

V gene: TRBV5-1
J gene: TRBJ2-1
D gene: .
clone size: medium-sized
CDR3 protein: CASSLEASAHNEQFF
CDR3 DNA: TGCGCCAGCAGCTTGGAGGCTAGCGCGCACAATGAGCAGTTCTTC

V gene: TRBV28
J gene: TRBJ2-1
D gene: .
clone size: .
CDR3 protein: CASSRDGAGSYERFF
CDR3 DNA: TGTGCCAGCAGCCGAGACGGGGCAGGGAGCTATGAGCGGTTCTTC

V gene: TRBV6-2/TRBV6-3
J gene: TRBJ1-5
D gene: TRBD1
clone size: many
CDR3 protein: CASSIRGQNQPQHF
CDR3 DNA: TGTGCCAGCAGCATCAGGGGGCAAAATCAGCCCCAGCATTTT

V gene: TRBV6-5
J gene: TRBJ2-6
D gene: TRBD1
clone size: many
CDR3 protein: CATHPGQGSPGANVLTF
CDR3 DNA: TGTGCCACTCACCCGGGACAGGGGTCTCCCGGGGCCAACGTCCTGACTTTC

V gene: TRBV6-1
J gene: TRBJ2-3
D gene: .
clone size: many
CDR3 protein: CASSSLGGTSTDTQYF
CDR3 DNA: TGTGCCAGCAGTTCCCTAGGTGGGACTAGCACAGATACGCAGTATTTT

V gene: TRBV7-9
J gene: TRBJ1-5
D gene: .
clone size: many
CDR3 protein: CASSSGLRPQHF
CDR3 DNA: TGTGCCAGCAGCTCTGGTTTGCGGCCCCAGCATTTT

V gene: TRBV6-6
J gene: TRBJ2-7
D gene: TRBD1
clone size: many
CDR3 protein: CASSYSGQGMGDEQYF
CDR3 DNA: TGTGCCAGCAGTTACTCTGGACAGGGGATGGGGGACGAGCAGTACTTC

V gene: TRBV28
J gene: TRBJ2-4
D gene: TRBD2
clone size: few
CDR3 protein: CASSPGLAEIAKNIQYF
CDR3 DNA: TGTGCCAGCAGCCCGGGACTAGCGGAAATAGCCAAAAACATTCAGTACTTC

V gene: TRBV28
J gene: TRBJ2-2
D gene: .
clone size: few
CDR3 protein: CASSLSTRTGELFF
CDR3 DNA: TGTGCCAGCAGTTTATCGACCAGGACCGGGGAGCTGTTTTTT

V gene: TRBV4-1
J gene: TRBJ1-5
D gene: TRBD1
clone size: many
CDR3 protein: CASSQDRDRGDQPQHF
CDR3 DNA: TGCGCCAGCAGCCAAGATAGAGACAGGGGTGATCAGCCCCAGCATTTT

V gene: TRBV19
J gene: TRBJ2-5
D gene: TRBD2
clone size: .
CDR3 protein: CASQTASGNQETQYF
CDR3 DNA: TGTGCCAGCCAAACGGCTAGCGGGAACCAAGAGACCCAGTACTTC

V gene: TRBV19
J gene: TRBJ2-6
D gene: .
clone size: many
CDR3 protein: CASSIAGRSGANVLTF
CDR3 DNA: TGTGCCAGTAGTATAGCCGGAAGATCTGGGGCCAACGTCCTGACTTTC

V gene: TRBV7-9
J gene: TRBJ1-1
D gene: TRBD1
clone size: many
CDR3 protein: CASSPGQRNTEAFF
CDR3 DNA: TGTGCCAGCAGCCCGGGACAGCGGAACACTGAAGCTTTCTTT

V gene: TRBV12-3/TRBV12-4
J gene: TRBJ1-5
D gene: .
clone size: .
CDR3 protein: CASRSGLLRPQHF
CDR3 DNA: TGTGCCAGCAGGTCGGGACTGCTTCGGCCCCAGCATTTT

V gene: TRBV5-1
J gene: TRBJ2-5
D gene: TRBD1
clone size: many
CDR3 protein: CASSLGTGGRETQYF
CDR3 DNA: TGCGCCAGCAGCTTGGGGACAGGGGGCAGAGAGACCCAGTACTTC

V gene: TRBV7-2
J gene: TRBJ2-3
D gene: .
clone size: few
CDR3 protein: CASSLVSVSTDTQYF
CDR3 DNA: TGTGCCAGCAGCTTAGTTAGCGTAAGCACAGATACGCAGTATTTT

V gene: TRBV6-2/TRBV6-3
J gene: TRBJ1-4
D gene: .
clone size: few
CDR3 protein: CASSRDLSAANEKLFF
CDR3 DNA: TGTGCCAGCAGCCGGGACTTAAGTGCAGCTAATGAAAAACTGTTTTTT

V gene: TRBV20-1
J gene: TRBJ2-3
D gene: TRBD1
clone size: many
CDR3 protein: CSARDMTGVNADTQYF
CDR3 DNA: TGCAGTGCTAGGGACATGACAGGGGTTAACGCAGATACGCAGTATTTT

V gene: TRBV4-1
J gene: TRBJ2-4
D gene: .
clone size: many
CDR3 protein: CASSQVGASGQPIQYF
CDR3 DNA: TGCGCCAGCAGCCAAGTCGGCGCCTCAGGACAGCCCATTCAGTACTTC

V gene: TRBV2
J gene: TRBJ1-5
D gene: .
clone size: many
CDR3 protein: CASTAWGPQHF
CDR3 DNA: TGTGCCAGCACGGCTTGGGGGCCCCAGCATTTT

V gene: TRBV6-6
J gene: TRBJ2-1
D gene: TRBD2
clone size: many
CDR3 protein: CASSSRAGENEQFF
CDR3 DNA: TGTGCCAGCAGTTCCAGGGCGGGAGAGAATGAGCAGTTCTTC

V gene: TRBV18
J gene: TRBJ1-2
D gene: TRBD1
clone size: .
CDR3 protein: CASSPSGGADGYTF
CDR3 DNA: TGTGCCAGCTCACCCTCAGGGGGCGCGGATGGCTACACCTTC

V gene: TRBV10-3
J gene: TRBJ2-2
D gene: TRBD2
clone size: many
CDR3 protein: CAINGLAGGANTGELFF
CDR3 DNA: TGTGCCATCAACGGACTAGCGGGGGGCGCGAACACCGGGGAGCTGTTTTTT

V gene: TRBV29-1
J gene: TRBJ2-2
D gene: .
clone size: .
CDR3 protein: CSGGHGGTSGELFF
CDR3 DNA: TGCAGCGGGGGACATGGGGGTACATCCGGGGAGCTGTTTTTT

V gene: TRBV12-3/TRBV12-4
J gene: TRBJ2-5
D gene: TRBD2
clone size: many
CDR3 protein: CASSYSGGETQYF
CDR3 DNA: TGTGCCAGCAGTTACTCGGGGGGAGAGACCCAGTACTTC

V gene: TRBV28
J gene: TRBJ2-1
D gene: .
clone size: .
CDR3 protein: CASSYQGNHEELF
CDR3 DNA: TGTGCCAGCAGTTACCAGGGAAACCATGAGGAGCTCTTC

V gene: TRBV9
J gene: TRBJ1-6
D gene: .
clone size: many
CDR3 protein: CASSVSLQGSYNSPLHF
CDR3 DNA: TGTGCCAGCAGCGTATCTCTACAGGGCTCCTATAATTCACCCCTCCACTTT

V gene: TRBV15
J gene: TRBJ2-5
D gene: .
clone size: many
CDR3 protein: CATSSSGTEETQYF
CDR3 DNA: TGTGCCACCAGCTCCAGCGGCACCGAAGAGACCCAGTACTTC

V gene: TRBV3-1
J gene: TRBJ2-1
D gene: TRBD2
clone size: many
CDR3 protein: CASRGLAGSYNEQFF
CDR3 DNA: TGTGCCAGCAGGGGACTAGCGGGTTCCTACAATGAGCAGTTCTTC

V gene: TRBV19
J gene: TRBJ1-5
D gene: TRBD1
clone size: many
CDR3 protein: CASSIGGQGVVKPQHF
CDR3 DNA: TGTGCCAGTAGTATCGGGGGACAGGGGGTAGTAAAGCCCCAGCATTTT

V gene: TRBV25-1
J gene: TRBJ2-5
D gene: .
clone size: many
CDR3 protein: CASSGASPRETQYF
CDR3 DNA: TGTGCCAGCAGTGGGGCTAGCCCCCGGGAGACCCAGTACTTC

V gene: TRBV27
J gene: TRBJ2-7
D gene: TRBD1
clone size: many
CDR3 protein: CASRDRGREQYF
CDR3 DNA: TGTGCCAGCAGAGACAGGGGTCGCGAGCAGTACTTC

V gene: TRBV28
J gene: TRBJ2-5
D gene: .
clone size: many
CDR3 protein: CASRIQGSETQYF
CDR3 DNA: TGTGCCAGCAGGATACAGGGTAGCGAGACCCAGTACTTC

V gene: TRBV29-1
J gene: TRBJ2-5
D gene: TRBD1
clone size: many
CDR3 protein: CSVIDRVQETQYF
CDR3 DNA: TGCAGCGTTATAGACAGGGTCCAAGAGACCCAGTACTTC

V gene: TRBV6-5
J gene: TRBJ2-7
D gene: TRBD2
clone size: many
CDR3 protein: CASSYGTSGSDEQYF
CDR3 DNA: TGTGCCAGCAGTTACGGGACTAGCGGGAGCGACGAGCAGTACTTC

V gene: TRBV4-2
J gene: TRBJ2-1
D gene: TRBD2
clone size: .
CDR3 protein: CASSPGLAVGPENEQFF
CDR3 DNA: TGTGCCAGCAGCCCCGGACTAGCGGTAGGGCCGGAGAATGAGCAGTTCTTC

V gene: TRBV11-2
J gene: TRBJ2-2
D gene: TRBD1
clone size: .
CDR3 protein: CASQQGTTGELFF
CDR3 DNA: TGTGCCAGCCAACAGGGGACCACCGGGGAGCTGTTTTTT

V gene: TRBV6-2/TRBV6-3
J gene: TRBJ1-5
D gene: .
clone size: few
CDR3 protein: CASSYSRQGGQPQHF
CDR3 DNA: TGTGCCAGCAGTTACTCGAGACAAGGGGGTCAGCCCCAGCATTTT

V gene: TRBV20-1
J gene: TRBJ1-4
D gene: TRBD1
clone size: many
CDR3 protein: CSASLTGTDNEKLFF
CDR3 DNA: TGCAGTGCTAGCCTCACCGGGACAGATAATGAAAAACTGTTTTTT

V gene: TRBV20-1
J gene: TRBJ2-5
D gene: .
clone size: many
CDR3 protein: CSAIGGKETQYF
CDR3 DNA: TGCAGTGCTATTGGGGGGAAAGAGACCCAGTACTTC

V gene: TRBV18
J gene: TRBJ1-5
D gene: .
clone size: many
CDR3 protein: CASSPIADNQPQHF
CDR3 DNA: TGTGCCAGCTCACCAATAGCCGACAATCAGCCCCAGCATTTT

V gene: TRBV7-8
J gene: TRBJ2-3
D gene: .
clone size: many
CDR3 protein: CASSLVSFGMTDTQYF
CDR3 DNA: TGTGCCAGCAGCTTAGTTTCGTTCGGGATGACAGATACGCAGTATTTT

V gene: TRBV6-6
J gene: TRBJ1-1
D gene: .
clone size: many
CDR3 protein: CASSYSGEGEAFF
CDR3 DNA: TGTGCCAGCAGTTACTCCGGGGAGGGTGAAGCTTTCTTT

V gene: TRBV14
J gene: TRBJ2-1
D gene: TRBD1
clone size: many
CDR3 protein: CASSRPTGGIKNEQFF
CDR3 DNA: TGTGCCAGCAGCCGACCGACAGGGGGCATTAAAAATGAGCAGTTCTTC